The 31 T cell receptor beta chains below were found in one sample sequenced in a study of cytomegalovirus exposure and HLA in healthy donors. Researchers ran the PCR with 60 Vbeta and 13 Jbeta primers. Clones were read by immunoSEQ multiplex PCR, and TCRdb kept only the in-frame ones, dropping some. The sample lists 100,000 to 150,000 clones, roughly four fifths occurring once. Material: PBMCs. All receptors derive from a man aged 18 to 35 in good health and CMV-seronegative.

The chain uses TRBV7-9 and TRBJ2-7; TRBD1 matches at 7 bases. With V trimmed by 5 bases and J by 5 bases, 12 bases remained unmatched. This CDR3 is built from 15 residues. Looked up from germline, CDR1 is SEHNR and CDR2 is FQNEAQ (reference sequence). The chain's CDR3 is CASSGRDRNPHEQYF. CDR3 coding DNA: TGTGCCAGCAGCGGTCGGGACAGAAACCCCCACGAGCAGTACTTC. Filled out from reference TRBV7-9 and TRBJ2-7, the complete variable domain reads DTGVSQNPRHKITKRGQNVTFRCDPISEHNRLYWYRQTLGQGPEFLTYFQNEAQLEKSRLLSDRFSAERPKGSFSTLEIQRTEQGDSAMYLCASSGRDRNPHEQYFGPGTRLTVT.

This clone was seen only once. The chain carries TRBV7-9 and TRBJ2-3, with 7 nucleotides matching TRBD1. V shed 4 bases and J 2 bases; nucleotides not matched to a gene: 3. Germline CDR1 is SEHNR and CDR2 is FQNEAQ (reference sequence). This CDR3 region has 14 residues. The CDR3 reads CASSSGQITDTQYF. The CDR3 nucleotides are TGTGCCAGCAGCTCGGGACAGATCACAGATACGCAGTATTTT.

This clone was recorded a few times. This rearrangement joins TRBV27 to TRBJ2-7; D not resolved. V was clipped by 8 bases and J by 2 bases, with 13 bases between them. The CDR3 loop spans 13 amino acids. Germline assignment: CDR1 MNHEY and CDR2 SMNVEV (reference sequence). The CDR3 nucleotides are TGTGCCAGCCGCCGGAGTTGGGCCTACGAGCAGTACTTC. It specifies CASRRSWAYEQYF.

The chain is built from TRBV18 and TRBJ2-5; the match to TRBD2 covers 12 bases. Losses at the gene ends were 6 bases for V and 3 bases for J; bases not matched to a gene: 5. Looked up from germline, CDR1 is KGHSH and CDR2 is LQKENI. CDR3 size: 15 residues. The CDR3 protein is CASSLGLAGKETQYF. The CDR3 bases are TGTGCCAGCTCCCTCGGACTAGCGGGAAAAGAGACCCAGTACTTC.

V usage is TRBV5-1 and J usage is TRBJ2-6, with TRBD1 identical over 7 bases. This CDR3 is built from 16 residues. The germline CDR1 and CDR2 sequences are SGHRS and YFSETQ. The junction had 2 bases not matched to a gene; V was cut back by 2 bases and J by 0 bases. The CDR3 bases are TGCGCCAGCAGCTTTACAGGGGCCTCTGGGGCCAACGTCCTGACTTTC. Residues: CASSFTGASGANVLTF.

The chain has TRBV19 and TRBJ1-3; 7 bases agree with TRBD1. The CDR3 runs to 15 residues. The germline CDR1 and CDR2 sequences are LNHDA and SQIVND (reference sequence). Trimming cost V 6 bases and J 4 bases; bases outside gene matches: 9. DNA of the CDR3: TGTGCCAGTAGCCCTCCTGGGACAGCAGGAAACACCATATATTTT. This sequence encodes CASSPPGTAGNTIYF.

V gene TRBV25-1 combines with J gene TRBJ2-5, with TRBD1 matching over 10 bases. The CDR3 spans 16 residues. V lost 3 bases to trimming and J lost 2 bases; unmatched junction nucleotides: 6. Per germline, CDR1 MGHDK and CDR2 SYGVNS. CDR3: CASSDSDRGFQETQYF. CDR3 DNA sequence: TGTGCCAGCAGTGATTCGGACAGGGGGTTTCAAGAGACCCAGTACTTC.

V is TRBV7-6 and J is TRBJ2-3, with 8 bases matching TRBD2. CDR1 and CDR2 from the germline V gene are SGHVS and FNYEAQ. The V segment lost 3 bases and the J segment 4 bases; nucleotides outside the gene matches: 6. The CDR3 loop spans 15 amino acids. The DNA for the CDR3 is TGTGCCAGCAGCTTGTCACACGGGGGGGCAGATACGCAGTATTTT. Its protein product is CASSLSHGGADTQYF.

This clone was seen once. This chain joins TRBV19 and TRBJ1-6, with unresolved D. The germline V gene has CDR1 LNHDA and CDR2 SQIVND (reference sequence). V lost 4 bases, J lost 0 bases, and 16 bases lay in between. The CDR3 contains 18 residues. CDR3 residues: CASSTNWPASSYNSPLHF. As DNA, the CDR3 is TGTGCCAGTAGTACGAATTGGCCAGCGAGCTCCTATAATTCACCCCTCCACTTT.

V is TRBV27 and J is TRBJ2-3, with 11 bases fitting TRBD1. Germline V gene sequence: CDR1 MNHEY, CDR2 SMNVEV (reference sequence). The CDR3 has 16 residues. Trimming removed 4 bases from V and 4 bases from J; junction bases left unmatched: 7. The CDR3 region is CASSSFRDRGADTQYF. For the CDR3, the DNA is TGTGCCAGCAGTTCTTTCCGGGACAGGGGGGCAGATACGCAGTATTTT.

V and J are TRBV27 and TRBJ1-1; 10 bases line up with TRBD1. This CDR3 is 15 amino acids long. J was trimmed by 6 bases and V by 1 base; bases with no gene match: 5. Germline loops: CDR1 MNHEY, CDR2 SMNVEV (reference sequence). This CDR3 is CASSLYGTGAAEAFF. The CDR3 DNA sequence: TGTGCCAGCAGTTTATATGGGACAGGGGCAGCTGAAGCTTTCTTT.

The chain uses TRBV5-1 and TRBJ1-1; tentative D call: TRBD1 (6 bases). Trimming removed 0 bases from V and 0 bases from J, with 9 bases in between. CDR3 length equals 15 residues. Germline V gene lookup returns CDR1 SGHRS and CDR2 YFSETQ. The CDR3 is CASSLAGQMNTEAFF. The CDR3 DNA reads TGCGCCAGCAGCTTGGCGGGACAAATGAACACTGAAGCTTTCTTT.

This clone was seen once. The rearrangement links TRBV2 to TRBJ1-2; 9 bases are shared with TRBD1. The germline V gene has CDR1 SNHLY and CDR2 FYNNEI. The CDR3 spans 16 residues. Losses at the gene ends were 5 bases for V and 4 bases for J; bases not matched to a gene: 11. For the CDR3, the DNA is TGTGCCAGCAGTAACATACAGGGGGCATATAGCTATGGCTACACCTTC. Amino acid sequence: CASSNIQGAYSYGYTF. Variable domain in full (rest from reference TRBV2 and TRBJ1-2): EPEVTQTPSHQVTQMGQEVILRCVPISNHLYFYWYRQILGQKVEFLVSFYNNEISEKSEIFDDQFSVERPDGSNFTLKIRSTKLEDSAMYFCASSNIQGAYSYGYTFGSGTRLTVV.

The genes are TRBV19 and TRBJ2-3, with TRBD1 matching over 8 bases. The germline gives CDR1 LNHDA, CDR2 SQIVND (reference sequence). With 8 bases clipped from V and 1 base from J, the junction kept 14 bases outside the gene matches. This CDR3 comprises 17 residues. CDR3 sequence: CASAGPRPGQGTDTQYF. The CDR3 DNA reads as TGTGCCAGTGCGGGCCCCAGGCCGGGACAGGGCACAGATACGCAGTATTTT.

This clone was seen just once. The chain combines TRBV5-1 with TRBJ2-7; D call uncertain. Germline lookup yields CDR1 SGHRS and CDR2 YFSETQ. Trimming cost V 0 bases and J 0 bases, with 10 bases left between them. The CDR3 has 15 amino acids. Written as DNA, the CDR3 is TGCGCCAGCAGCTTGGGTCAAAAGAGCTCCTACGAGCAGTACTTC. It yields the protein CASSLGQKSSYEQYF.

The chain is built from TRBV6-5 and TRBJ2-1, with 9 bases lining up with TRBD1. From germline, CDR1 is MNHEY and CDR2 SVGAGI. The CDR3 sequence is 15 residues long. J lost 4 bases, V lost 6 bases, and 7 bases had no gene match. The CDR3 sequence is CASSSTGGGYNEQFF. The CDR3 nucleotides are TGTGCCAGCAGCTCTACAGGGGGCGGGTACAATGAGCAGTTCTTC.

V gene TRBV7-2 combines with J gene TRBJ2-3; TRBD2 aligns across 8 bases. Germline V lookup: CDR1 SGHTA, CDR2 FQGNSA. The CDR3 has 16 residues. J lost 1 base, V lost 2 bases, and 5 bases had no gene match. CDR3 nucleotides: TGTGCCAGCAGCTTATTGGGTAGCGGGGGCACAGATACGCAGTATTTT. Its translation: CASSLLGSGGTDTQYF.

V and J are TRBV6-1 and TRBJ1-1; TRBD1 agrees at 9 bases. The germline gives CDR1 MNHNS, CDR2 SASEGT. The CDR3 spans 16 residues. V gave up 1 base and J gave up 6 bases; unmatched junction bases: 9. The CDR3 DNA follows: TGTGCCAGCAGTGAAGGGACAGGGGCCAGAGGGCCTGAAGCTTTCTTT. Translating it yields CASSEGTGARGPEAFF.

This clone was counted a single time. The chain carries TRBV6-1 and TRBJ1-2; D may be TRBD1 (5 bases). The V end was cut by 4 bases, the J end by 4 bases, with 10 bases between. This CDR3 spans 13 amino acids. Germline-derived CDR1 and CDR2 are MNHNS and SASEGT. The CDR3 is CASSGQGTYGYTF. As DNA, the CDR3 is TGTGCCAGCAGTGGGCAGGGAACCTATGGCTACACCTTC.

The rearrangement joins TRBV12-5 to TRBJ2-5; 7 nucleotides agree with TRBD1. CDR1 and CDR2 from the germline V gene are LGHNT and FRNRAP. Trimming removed 6 bases from V and 0 bases from J; junction bases left unmatched: 7. The CDR3 extends over 15 amino acids. CDR3 DNA: TGTGCTAGTGGCCGAGGGGACAGAAACCAAGAGACCCAGTACTTC. It specifies CASGRGDRNQETQYF.

The chain recombines TRBV6-5 with TRBJ1-3; D unresolved. CDR3 size: 14 residues. V lost 7 bases and J 0 bases, leaving 10 bases between the germline ends. Germline loops: CDR1 MNHEY, CDR2 SVGAGI. The CDR3 here is CASKIVSSGNTIYF. The CDR3 bases are TGTGCCAGCAAGATTGTTAGCTCTGGAAACACCATATATTTT.

The chain recombines TRBV5-6 with TRBJ2-2; the D is unclear. The germline gives CDR1 SGHDT, CDR2 YYEEEE. The CDR3 runs 16 residues. The V end lost 3 bases, the J end lost 0 bases, and 12 bases lay between the germline ends. CDR3 region: CASSSLTAPNTGELFF. For the CDR3, the DNA is TGTGCCAGCAGCTCCCTTACAGCTCCGAACACCGGGGAGCTGTTTTTT.

V and J are TRBV5-1 and TRBJ2-1; 8 nucleotides align to TRBD2. The germline gives CDR1 SGHRS, CDR2 YFSETQ. The CDR3 totals 17 residues. J lost 0 bases, V lost 1 base, and 6 bases had no gene match. CDR3 protein: CASSLQTGGSSYNEQFF. In DNA form, the CDR3 reads TGCGCCAGCAGCTTGCAAACGGGGGGGAGCTCCTACAATGAGCAGTTCTTC. Complete variable domain (other parts from reference TRBV5-1 and TRBJ2-1): KAGVTQTPRYLIKTRGQQVTLSCSPISGHRSVSWYQQTPGQGLQFLFEYFSETQRNKGNFPGRFSGRQFSNSRSEMNVSTLELGDSALYLCASSLQTGGSSYNEQFFGPGTRLTVL.

DNA for the CDR3: TGTGCCATCAGGGAGCCTAGCGGGGGCACAGATACGCAGTATTTT. It codes for CAIREPSGGTDTQYF. The V gene is TRBV10-3, the J gene TRBJ2-3; 9 bases align to TRBD2. CDR3 size: 15 residues. CDR1 and CDR2 (germline): ENHRY, SYGVKD. The V gene end was trimmed by 6 bases and the J gene end by 1 base; junction bases not matched to a gene: 5.

The J gene is TRBJ2-3, the V gene TRBV6-5; 9 bases are a match to TRBD2. Germline V gene data show CDR1 as MNHEY and CDR2 as SVGAGI. The trim removed 6 bases at V and 5 bases at J, leaving 9 bases unmatched. This CDR3 contains 15 residues. The CDR3 nucleotides read TGTGCCAGCAGCCCGCGGGGGGGCCTGGGAGATACGCAGTATTTT. This codes for CASSPRGGLGDTQYF.

The J gene is TRBJ2-5, the V gene TRBV7-7, with TRBD1 matching over 8 bases. Germline assignment: CDR1 SSHAT and CDR2 FNYEAQ (reference sequence). This CDR3 is built from 14 residues. The ends lost 6 bases at V and 5 bases at J; junction bases unmatched: 8. The CDR3 sequence is CASSPQGALETQYF. The CDR3 bases are TGTGCCAGCAGTCCCCAGGGGGCGCTTGAGACCCAGTACTTC.

J is TRBJ2-7 and V is TRBV12-5, with 10 nucleotides matching TRBD2. Unmatched junction bases numbered 0, after V lost 1 base and J lost 0 bases. Germline values: CDR1 LGHNT, CDR2 FRNRAP. There are 15 residues in the CDR3. CDR3 in amino acids: CASGLGTSGSYEQYF. In DNA, the CDR3 is TGTGCTAGTGGTTTGGGGACTAGCGGCTCCTACGAGCAGTACTTC.

The rearrangement joins TRBV5-6 to TRBJ2-2, with D perhaps TRBD2 (5 bases). Trimming pared 4 bases from V and 1 base from J, leaving 20 bases between. This CDR3 has 18 residues. Germline V CDR1 and CDR2: SGHDT, YYEEEE. The CDR3 sequence is CASSLRGGRGKNTGELFF. CDR3 coding DNA: TGTGCCAGCAGCCTACGGGGTGGTCGGGGAAAGAACACCGGGGAGCTGTTTTTT.

Here the CDR3 reads CASRRTRLEETQYF. CDR3 nucleotides: TGTGCCAGCAGGAGGACTAGGCTGGAAGAGACCCAGTACTTC. The chain has TRBV6-1 and TRBJ2-5; 7 nucleotides line up with TRBD2. Germline CDR1 and CDR2: MNHNS and SASEGT. The CDR3 consists of 14 residues. Trimming at V came to 6 bases and at J to 3 bases, leaving 7 bases not matched to a gene.

This clone was observed a few times. This sequence joins TRBV7-9 and TRBJ1-2, with D perhaps matching TRBD1 (5 bases). Germline V gene data show CDR1 as SEHNR and CDR2 as FQNEAQ (reference sequence). The V end was cut by 1 base, the J end by 7 bases, with 7 bases between. The CDR3 is 12 amino acids. The CDR3 spells CASSLEQGGYTF. The CDR3 DNA follows: TGTGCCAGCAGCTTAGAGCAGGGTGGCTACACCTTC.

The rearrangement links TRBV14 to TRBJ1-5; D unclear. Germline V lookup: CDR1 SGHDN, CDR2 FVKESK. The CDR3 consists of 13 residues. V lost 0 bases and J lost 9, with 9 bases in between. The CDR3 region has the DNA TGTGCCAGCAGCCAAGACGCGGGAGGGCCCCAGCATTTT. It codes for CASSQDAGGPQHF.